What follows are 10 T cell receptor beta chains derived from one specimen sequenced in a study of CD8 T cells in Susac syndrome (dated by TCRdb to about 2019). The library was built by means of the immunoSEQ multiplex PCR assay. RNA was extracted using the RNeasy kit, and about 0.5 to 1 microgram was reverse transcribed with random hexamers. TCRdb reprocessing: public reads trimmed at Q25 with fastp, clones called with MiXCR, in-frame beta chains kept. Rows with one shared CDR3 protein collapse into an entry with the most common genes and DNA. This sample lists about 200,000 distinct CDR3 sequences; around 95% were detected once. Together, the top ten hold about 0.093% of the sample. Specimen: CD4+ T cells from PBMCs. These receptors were collected from a human donor with multiple sclerosis.

The chain links TRBV30 to TRBJ1-5; a possible D gene is TRBD1 (6 bases). There are 15 residues in the CDR3. Germline V gene sequence: CDR1 GTSNPN, CDR2 SVGIG (reference sequence). Trimming took off 1 base at V and 5 bases at J, with 15 bases between the two ends. The CDR3 region has the DNA TGTGCCTGGAGTGCTGGGGGGGCAGGGGATCAGCCCCAGCATTTT. This encodes CAWSAGGAGDQPQHF.

The chain carries TRBV4-2 and TRBJ2-3, with D maybe TRBD2 (6 bases). The CDR3 has 15 residues. V was cut by 0 bases and J by 5 bases, with 12 bases left in between. Germline V lookup: CDR1 LGHNA, CDR2 YNFKEQ. The CDR3 nucleotides read TGTGCCAGCAGCCAAGAGGGGGGAGTCGGAGATACGCAGTATTTT. Encoded protein: CASSQEGGVGDTQYF.

The chain recombines TRBV20-1 with TRBJ2-5; a weak D match, TRBD1 (5 bases). The CDR3 sequence is 14 residues long. Germline CDR1 and CDR2: DFQATT and SNEGSKA (reference sequence). V gave up 2 bases and J gave up 5 bases, with 15 bases separating them. The CDR3 here is CSARRSRVGETQYF. CDR3 sequence (DNA): TGCAGTGCTAGAAGGTCCAGGGTTGGGGAGACCCAGTACTTC.

CDR3 loop: CASSLWTDSPLHF. CDR3 in DNA: TGTGCCAGCAGCTTGTGGACGGATTCACCCCTCCACTTT. The rearrangement links TRBV13 to TRBJ1-6; D gene uncertain. V lost 3 bases and J lost 8, with 8 bases in between. The CDR3 sequence is 13 residues long. Germline V gives CDR1 PRHDT, CDR2 FYEKMQ (reference sequence).

The chain couples TRBV6-1 to TRBJ2-3, with D perhaps given as TRBD1 or TRBD2 (7 bases each). This CDR3 has 16 residues. The V gene's germline CDR1 is MNHNS and CDR2 SASEGT. V dropped 6 bases and J dropped 0 bases, with 16 bases sitting between them. CDR3 amino acids: CASSPRQGLSTDTQYF. The CDR3 nucleotides read TGTGCCAGCAGCCCTCGACAGGGACTAAGCACAGATACGCAGTATTTT.

The J gene is TRBJ2-6, the V gene TRBV18; 9 positions agree with TRBD1. Trimming cost V 3 bases and J 11 bases; bases outside gene matches: 5. Germline V lookup: CDR1 KGHSH, CDR2 LQKENI. The CDR3 extends over 14 amino acids. CDR3 DNA sequence: TGTGCCAGCTCACCCGGACAGGGGTCTTACGTCCTGACTTTC. As protein: CASSPGQGSYVLTF.

This rearrangement joins TRBV27 to TRBJ2-3; D possibly corresponds to TRBD2 (5 bases). The CDR3 totals 14 residues. CDR1 MNHEY and CDR2 SMNVEV come from the germline V gene (reference sequence). V was cut by 2 bases and J by 0 bases, with 6 bases left in between. As DNA, the CDR3 is TGTGCCAGCAGTTTACGGGGTAGCACAGATACGCAGTATTTT. Translated: CASSLRGSTDTQYF.

The chain carries TRBV28 and TRBJ2-7; D perhaps matches TRBD2 (7 bases). V lost 0 bases and J lost 3, with 15 bases in between. This CDR3 comprises 16 residues. CDR1 MDHEN and CDR2 SYDVKM come from the germline V gene. CDR3 residues: CASSLWGGGDIYEQYF. CDR3 sequence (DNA): TGTGCCAGCAGTTTATGGGGGGGAGGGGACATCTACGAGCAGTACTTC.

The chain recombines TRBV19 with TRBJ2-3; D might be TRBD2 (5 bases). Trimming took 3 bases from V and 3 from J, leaving 10 bases between them. The CDR3 runs 14 residues. In germline, CDR1 is LNHDA, CDR2 SQIVND (reference sequence). CDR3 loop: CASSIVARTDTQYF. CDR3 DNA: TGTGCCAGTAGTATTGTAGCGCGGACAGATACGCAGTATTTT.

This chain connects TRBV30 to TRBJ1-5, with a possible D match to TRBD1 (6 bases). The ends were cut back, 2 bases at V and 7 bases at J, with 18 bases in the middle. The germline gives CDR1 GTSNPN, CDR2 SVGIG (reference sequence). The CDR3 has 15 residues. The CDR3 reads CAWSKDSPYEQPQHF. The CDR3 DNA reads TGTGCCTGGAGTAAGGACAGCCCGTACGAGCAGCCCCAGCATTTT.